This T cell receptor beta chain was obtained from a study of T cells after posttransplantation cyclophosphamide. The CDR3 sequence is 14 residues long. V dropped 6 bases and J dropped 3; count of bases not matched to a gene: 8. Germline V gene data show CDR1 as SGHRS and CDR2 as YFSETQ. Sequencing used immunoSEQ multiplex PCR; TCRdb keeps in-frame clones, though not all of them. The sample carries roughly 49,000 clones, approximately 86% recorded once. This clonotype was obtained from a man younger than 40 with a blood cancer, CMV-positive, and with a related stem cell donor. This chain uses TRBV5-1 with TRBJ1-1; 7 bases line up with TRBD1. The sequenced sample was PBMCs. Here the CDR3 reads CASTIRQGDTEAFF. CDR3 sequence (DNA): TGCGCCAGCACTATCAGGCAGGGGGACACTGAAGCTTTCTTT. Variable domain in full (rest from reference TRBV5-1 and TRBJ1-1): KAGVTQTPRYLIKTRGQQVTLSCSPISGHRSVSWYQQTPGQGLQFLFEYFSETQRNKGNFPGRFSGRQFSNSRSEMNVSTLELGDSALYLCASTIRQGDTEAFFGQGTRLTVV.